This T cell receptor (beta chain) was identified in a study of sequential checkpoint blockade in melanoma. The assay was immunoSEQ multiplex PCR, and TCRdb's table has in-frame clones only and misses some. The profile shows 350 to 550 clones, around 18% of them singletons. Treatment: randomized to nivolumab then ipilimumab (arm A) or the reverse (arm B). The CDR3 runs to 18 residues. The germline CDR1 and CDR2 sequences are SGHVS and FNYEAQ. The V segment lost 5 bases and the J segment 2 bases; nucleotides outside the gene matches: 11. The chain employs TRBV7-6 and TRBJ2-1; 11 positions match TRBD1. This TCR was recovered from a human donor with melanoma. The source material was tumor tissue (inferred from file names), sampled from a patient given nivolumab and ipilimumab in sequence. DNA of the CDR3: TGTGCCAGCAGCGTCGGACAGGGGGCTGTCGGCCCCTACAATGAGCAGTTCTTC. This encodes CASSVGQGAVGPYNEQFF.